Listed below are T cell receptor beta chains from one sample, sequenced in a study of molecular identifiers for immune sequencing clone quantification. TCRdb redid the calling of the PCR reads with MiXCR, one entry per CDR3 protein. The sample records 45,000 to 65,000 distinct CDR3 sequences, roughly a quarter being singletons. The sample taken for sequencing was naive CD8+ T cells from blood, with Jurkat cell RNA spiked in. These receptors came from a human donor in good health. Some libraries in this study had Jurkat cell RNA spiked in. Each CDR3 is given with its conserved first and last residue. A D gene is named only where the DNA matches it firmly. The size field is filled for only some rows; it gives once, few, many or a size class.

D gene: .; CDR3 length: 15; J gene: TRBJ2-3; clone size: many; V gene: TRBV6-2/TRBV6-3; CDR3 DNA: TGTGCCAGCTTTAGGAAGGGGATGAGCACAGATACGCAGTATTTT; CDR3 protein: CASFRKGMSTDTQYF
D gene: .; CDR3 length: 14; J gene: TRBJ1-1; clone size: many; V gene: TRBV29-1; CDR3 DNA: TGCAGCGTGGAACCAAGAGGGGCGAATACTGAAGCTTTCTTT; CDR3 protein: CSVEPRGANTEAFF
D gene: TRBD2; CDR3 length: 15; J gene: TRBJ2-7; clone size: few; V gene: TRBV7-2; CDR3 DNA: TGTGCCAGCAGCCCAACAGGACTAGCGGGGTACGAGCAGTACTTC; CDR3 protein: CASSPTGLAGYEQYF
D gene: TRBD1; CDR3 length: 15; J gene: TRBJ1-5; clone size: many; V gene: TRBV19; CDR3 DNA: TGTGCCAGTAGTATCTCACAGGGGGCTGGACAGCCCCAGCATTTT; CDR3 protein: CASSISQGAGQPQHF
D gene: TRBD1; CDR3 length: 15; J gene: TRBJ2-2; clone size: many; V gene: TRBV28; CDR3 DNA: TGTGCCAGCAGTCAGGACAGGGAGAACACCGGGGAGCTGTTTTTT; CDR3 protein: CASSQDRENTGELFF
D gene: TRBD2; CDR3 length: 17; J gene: TRBJ2-3; clone size: many; V gene: TRBV7-3; CDR3 DNA: TGTGCCAGCAGCTTTAGTAGGACTAGCGGTAACACAGATACGCAGTATTTT; CDR3 protein: CASSFSRTSGNTDTQYF
D gene: TRBD1; CDR3 length: 14; J gene: TRBJ2-7; clone size: many; V gene: TRBV25-1; CDR3 DNA: TGTGCCAGCAGTGGCGGGACAGGGCCTTACGAGCAGTACTTC; CDR3 protein: CASSGGTGPYEQYF
D gene: TRBD1; CDR3 length: 14; J gene: TRBJ1-1; clone size: many; V gene: TRBV4-3; CDR3 DNA: TGCGCCAGCAGCACCACAGGGGGCTACACTGAAGCTTTCTTT; CDR3 protein: CASSTTGGYTEAFF
D gene: .; CDR3 length: 11; J gene: TRBJ2-3; clone size: many; V gene: TRBV2; CDR3 DNA: TGTGCCAGCATCGACACAGATACGCAGTATTTT; CDR3 protein: CASIDTDTQYF
D gene: TRBD2; CDR3 length: 15; J gene: TRBJ2-7; clone size: .; V gene: TRBV6-2/TRBV6-3; CDR3 DNA: TGTGCCAGCAGCTCCGGGACTAGCGGTACCTACGAGCAGTACTTC; CDR3 protein: CASSSGTSGTYEQYF
D gene: TRBD2; CDR3 length: 15; J gene: TRBJ2-1; clone size: many; V gene: TRBV6-5; CDR3 DNA: TGTGCCAGCAGCCAGACTAGCGGGAGCTACAATGAGCAGTTCTTC; CDR3 protein: CASSQTSGSYNEQFF
D gene: .; CDR3 length: 14; J gene: TRBJ1-4; clone size: many; V gene: TRBV28; CDR3 DNA: TGTGCCAGCAGACCCCTTAAGATTAATGAAAAACTGTTTTTT; CDR3 protein: CASRPLKINEKLFF
D gene: TRBD1; CDR3 length: 15; J gene: TRBJ2-7; clone size: many; V gene: TRBV29-1; CDR3 DNA: TGCAGCGTTGAAGTCCCCGGGACAGGGTCCTACGAGCAGTACTTC; CDR3 protein: CSVEVPGTGSYEQYF
D gene: TRBD1; CDR3 length: 13; J gene: TRBJ2-7; clone size: many; V gene: TRBV27; CDR3 DNA: TGTGCCAGCAGCTGGACAGGAGCCTACGAGCAGTACTTC; CDR3 protein: CASSWTGAYEQYF
D gene: .; CDR3 length: 15; J gene: TRBJ2-5; clone size: .; V gene: TRBV29-1; CDR3 DNA: TGCAGCGTTGATCTAAGGGGCAGCCAGAAAGAGACCCAGTACTTC; CDR3 protein: CSVDLRGSQKETQYF
D gene: .; CDR3 length: 17; J gene: TRBJ2-7; clone size: few; V gene: TRBV19; CDR3 DNA: TGTGCCAGTAGTACCCGCCGGGACGGTCATGGGCACTACGAGCAGTACTTC; CDR3 protein: CASSTRRDGHGHYEQYF
D gene: .; CDR3 length: 12; J gene: TRBJ1-4; clone size: .; V gene: TRBV20-1; CDR3 DNA: TGCAGTGCTAGCTCGGGACTTGAAAAACTGTTTTTT; CDR3 protein: CSASSGLEKLFF
D gene: TRBD2; CDR3 length: 18; J gene: TRBJ2-3; clone size: many; V gene: TRBV4-1; CDR3 DNA: TGCGCCAGCAGCCAAGATGGCTATTCGGGGGGGGCCCCAGATACGCAGTATTTT; CDR3 protein: CASSQDGYSGGAPDTQYF
D gene: .; CDR3 length: 15; J gene: TRBJ1-1; clone size: .; V gene: TRBV5-5; CDR3 DNA: TGTGCCAGCAGCCACCCTACAGAGCTAAACACTGAAGCTTTCTTT; CDR3 protein: CASSHPTELNTEAFF
D gene: TRBD2; CDR3 length: 15; J gene: TRBJ2-1; clone size: many; V gene: TRBV6-2/TRBV6-3; CDR3 DNA: TGTGCCAGCAGGCCCGGGACTAGGGACTACAATGAGCAGTTCTTC; CDR3 protein: CASRPGTRDYNEQFF
D gene: .; CDR3 length: 11; J gene: TRBJ2-7; clone size: .; V gene: TRBV28; CDR3 DNA: TGTGCCTGCAGCTTTCTGTCTGAGCAGTACTTC; CDR3 protein: CACSFLSEQYF
D gene: .; CDR3 length: 14; J gene: TRBJ2-5; clone size: many; V gene: TRBV6-6; CDR3 DNA: TGTGCCACCGTCGGGAATTCGTACCAAGAGACCCAGTACTTC; CDR3 protein: CATVGNSYQETQYF
D gene: TRBD1; CDR3 length: 14; J gene: TRBJ1-5; clone size: many; V gene: TRBV30; CDR3 DNA: TGTGCCTGGAGTATGACAGGGGCCCAGGAGCCCCAGCATTTT; CDR3 protein: CAWSMTGAQEPQHF
D gene: .; CDR3 length: 16; J gene: TRBJ2-2; clone size: many; V gene: TRBV5-1; CDR3 DNA: TGCGCCAGCAGCTTTTTGTGGGAAGAGAACACCGGGGAGCTGTTTTTT; CDR3 protein: CASSFLWEENTGELFF
D gene: .; CDR3 length: 13; J gene: TRBJ2-7; clone size: .; V gene: TRBV20-1; CDR3 DNA: TGCAGTGCTGCCGCCATGGCCTCCTACGCGCAGTACTTC; CDR3 protein: CSAAAMASYAQYF
D gene: TRBD1; CDR3 length: 16; J gene: TRBJ2-5; clone size: many; V gene: TRBV14; CDR3 DNA: TGTGCCAGCAGCCAAGGAGACCGGGACAGGGGTGAGACCCAGTACTTC; CDR3 protein: CASSQGDRDRGETQYF
D gene: TRBD2; CDR3 length: 17; J gene: TRBJ2-3; clone size: many; V gene: TRBV7-6; CDR3 DNA: TGTGCCAGCAGCCCGGGACTAGCGGGAGGACCCACAGATACGCAGTATTTT; CDR3 protein: CASSPGLAGGPTDTQYF
D gene: .; CDR3 length: 14; J gene: TRBJ2-6; clone size: many; V gene: TRBV12-3/TRBV12-4; CDR3 DNA: TGTGCCAGCACCCAGGGATCTGGGGCCAACGTCCTGACTTTC; CDR3 protein: CASTQGSGANVLTF
D gene: TRBD1; CDR3 length: 13; J gene: TRBJ2-3; clone size: many; V gene: TRBV29-1; CDR3 DNA: TGCAGCGTTGAAGGACAGGGTTACACCCCGGGGTATTTT; CDR3 protein: CSVEGQGYTPGYF
D gene: TRBD1; CDR3 length: 14; J gene: TRBJ2-7; clone size: many; V gene: TRBV29-1; CDR3 DNA: TGCAGCGTTGGACGGACAGGGTACTCCTACGAGCAGTACTTC; CDR3 protein: CSVGRTGYSYEQYF
D gene: TRBD1; CDR3 length: 15; J gene: TRBJ2-3; clone size: many; V gene: TRBV12-3/TRBV12-4; CDR3 DNA: TGTGCCAGCAGTTTAACAGGGGGCATAACAGATACGCAGTATTTT; CDR3 protein: CASSLTGGITDTQYF
D gene: .; CDR3 length: 15; J gene: TRBJ1-2; clone size: .; V gene: TRBV7-9; CDR3 DNA: TGTGCCAGCCGCTTAGCGCTCGCCCGCTCCTATGGCTACACCTTC; CDR3 protein: CASRLALARSYGYTF
D gene: .; CDR3 length: 16; J gene: TRBJ1-1; clone size: many; V gene: TRBV4-1; CDR3 DNA: TGCGCCAGCAGCCAAGATTGGGCGGGGGTGTGGACTGAAGCTTTCTTT; CDR3 protein: CASSQDWAGVWTEAFF
D gene: .; CDR3 length: 15; J gene: TRBJ2-7; clone size: few; V gene: TRBV4-1; CDR3 DNA: TGCGCCAGCAGCCAAGAGGACACCATCTCCTACGAGCAGTACTTC; CDR3 protein: CASSQEDTISYEQYF
D gene: TRBD2; CDR3 length: 10; J gene: TRBJ2-7; clone size: .; V gene: TRBV27; CDR3 DNA: TGTGCCGCGGGAGGTTACGAGCAGTACTTC; CDR3 protein: CAAGGYEQYF
D gene: .; CDR3 length: 13; J gene: TRBJ1-1; clone size: many; V gene: TRBV12-5; CDR3 DNA: TGTGCTAGTGGCATACTCTTGAACACTGAAGCTTTCTTT; CDR3 protein: CASGILLNTEAFF
D gene: .; CDR3 length: 14; J gene: TRBJ2-5; clone size: many; V gene: TRBV29-1; CDR3 DNA: TGCAGCGTTGAAACGGGGATCGAATCAGAGACCCAGTACTTC; CDR3 protein: CSVETGIESETQYF
D gene: .; CDR3 length: 13; J gene: TRBJ1-1; clone size: many; V gene: TRBV19; CDR3 DNA: TGTGCCAGTAGTGTGACGGTGAACACTGAAGCTTTCTTT; CDR3 protein: CASSVTVNTEAFF
D gene: TRBD2; CDR3 length: 16; J gene: TRBJ2-3; clone size: many; V gene: TRBV12-3/TRBV12-4; CDR3 DNA: TGTGCCAGCACCCTTAGCGGGAGGGCCCTAGGAGATACGCAGTATTTT; CDR3 protein: CASTLSGRALGDTQYF
D gene: .; CDR3 length: 13; J gene: TRBJ1-2; clone size: many; V gene: TRBV29-1; CDR3 DNA: TGCAGCGTTATCCCGGACTCTAACTATGGCTACACCTTC; CDR3 protein: CSVIPDSNYGYTF
D gene: TRBD1; CDR3 length: 16; J gene: TRBJ1-5; clone size: .; V gene: TRBV5-1; CDR3 DNA: TGCGCCAGCAGCTCCTCGGGACAGGGAAACAATCAGCCCCAGCATTTT; CDR3 protein: CASSSSGQGNNQPQHF
D gene: .; CDR3 length: 13; J gene: TRBJ2-5; clone size: many; V gene: TRBV5-4; CDR3 DNA: TGTGCCAGCAGCTTGGGAGACTTCGAGACCCAGTACTTC; CDR3 protein: CASSLGDFETQYF
D gene: TRBD1; CDR3 length: 16; J gene: TRBJ1-1; clone size: many; V gene: TRBV18; CDR3 DNA: TGTGCCAGCTCACCACCGGGACAGGGGTTGAACACTGAAGCTTTCTTT; CDR3 protein: CASSPPGQGLNTEAFF
D gene: TRBD2; CDR3 length: 14; J gene: TRBJ2-1; clone size: .; V gene: TRBV27; CDR3 DNA: TGTGCCAGCGGACTAGCGGGGGACTACATTGAGCAGTTCTTC; CDR3 protein: CASGLAGDYIEQFF